These 18 T cell receptor beta chains were sequenced from one sample in a study of shared clonotypes between healthy human individuals. Only in-frame clones appear in the TCRdb table, and some are missing; sequencing was by immunoSEQ multiplex PCR. The table shows about a million clones, with 77% occurring only once. The sequencing input was memory CD4+ T cells from PBMCs. Described subset: CD45RA-negative fraction. These receptors were collected from a man aged 18 to 29 in good health. Some clones in this sample may be carry-over from other donors' samples.

Regarding this clone: The sample carries other DNA sequences with the same CDR3. This chain uses TRBV6-5 with TRBJ1-5; no reliable D call. Trimming shortened V by 0 bases and J by 2 bases, and 5 bases separated the two germline ends. The length of the CDR3 is 14 residues. Germline CDR1 reads MNHEY; CDR2 reads SVGAGI. CDR3 in DNA: TGTGCCAGCAGTTACTCGCAGGGCAATCAGCCCCAGCATTTT. Translated, it gives CASSYSQGNQPQHF.

A single count supports this clone. J is TRBJ1-4 and V is TRBV5-1; TRBD1 is a possible D gene (5 bases). The CDR3 is 16 residues long. Per germline, CDR1 SGHRS and CDR2 YFSETQ. V shed 0 bases and J shed 8 bases, with 17 bases lying between them. The CDR3 spells CASSLDGQGEGEKLFF. DNA for the CDR3: TGCGCCAGCAGCTTGGACGGGCAGGGCGAAGGGGAAAAACTGTTTTTT.

With respect to this clone: The junction shows a germline mismatch at one end, possibly a read error. V usage is TRBV5-4 and J usage is TRBJ1-2; D possibly corresponds to TRBD1 (5 bases). CDR3 length equals 13 residues. Germline assignment: CDR1 SGHNT and CDR2 YYREEE (reference sequence). CDR3 sequence reads: CASSQDGHYGYIF. The CDR3 DNA sequence: TGTGCCAGCAGCCAGGACGGACACTATGGCTACATCTTC.

The rearrangement uses TRBV4-2 and TRBJ2-7; 11 bases align to TRBD2. CDR1 LGHNA and CDR2 YNFKEQ come from the germline V gene. The CDR3 consists of 15 residues. V lost 3 bases to trimming and J lost 7 bases; unmatched junction nucleotides: 8. CDR3 protein: CASSQRLAGIQEQYF. In nucleotides, the CDR3 is TGTGCCAGCAGCCAGAGACTAGCGGGAATACAAGAGCAGTACTTC.

This clone came up a few times. V and J are TRBV4-3 and TRBJ2-3; 9 nucleotides align to TRBD2. Germline-derived CDR1 and CDR2 are LGHNA and YSLEER. The V and J ends lost 0 bases and 4 bases, in that order; junction bases with no gene match: 5. CDR3 size: 16 residues. The CDR3 sequence is CASSQETAGGSDTQYF. DNA of the CDR3: TGCGCCAGCAGCCAAGAAACAGCGGGAGGTTCAGATACGCAGTATTTT.

For this clone: The sample contains more than one DNA sequence encoding this CDR3. This chain uses TRBV5-1 with TRBJ2-1, with 10 bases identical to TRBD2. V lost 1 base to trimming and J lost 2 bases; unmatched junction nucleotides: 0. Germline-derived CDR1 and CDR2 are SGHRS and YFSETQ. The CDR3 covers 15 residues. The DNA of the CDR3 is TGCGCCAGCAGCTTGACTAGCGGGGCCTACAATGAGCAGTTCTTC. Protein product: CASSLTSGAYNEQFF.

This clone appeared a few times. The V gene is TRBV5-5, the J gene TRBJ1-5; no firm D call. Germline CDR1 is SGHKS and CDR2 is YYEKEE (reference sequence). The V gene lost 0 bases and the J gene lost 3 bases, with 13 bases spanning the gap. This CDR3 is built from 16 residues. CDR3 coding DNA: TGTGCCAGCAGCTTGGGGTCATCCGGTAACAATCAGCCCCAGCATTTT. As protein: CASSLGSSGNNQPQHF.

The chain carries TRBV7-2 and TRBJ1-1; perhaps TRBD1 as D (6 bases). CDR1 SGHTA and CDR2 FQGNSA come from the germline V gene. The CDR3 has 14 amino acids. Trimming left V 2 bases short and J 1 base short, with 8 bases between. This CDR3 reads CASSLSTGNTEAFF. The CDR3 DNA reads TGTGCCAGCAGCTTATCGACAGGGAACACTGAAGCTTTCTTT.

This sequence joins TRBV6-1 and TRBJ2-6, with D possibly being TRBD1 (5 bases). The CDR3 runs to 17 residues. Deletions cut 2 bases from V and 3 bases from J, with 14 bases between. Germline V gives CDR1 MNHNS, CDR2 SASEGT. The CDR3 coding sequence is TGTGCCAGCAGTGAAATGCCAGGGCGCGGTGGGGCCAACGTCCTGACTTTC. It yields the protein CASSEMPGRGGANVLTF.

Here the CDR3 reads CASSLEPSGGPYEQYF. CDR3 DNA: TGCGCCAGCAGCTTGGAACCTAGCGGAGGTCCCTACGAGCAGTACTTC. V is TRBV5-1 and J is TRBJ2-7, with 7 nucleotides matching TRBD2. CDR1 is SGHRS and CDR2 is YFSETQ in the germline V gene. V shed 0 bases, J shed 2 bases, and the junction held 8 bases outside the gene matches. The CDR3 is 16 amino acids.

The chain combines TRBV28 with TRBJ2-3; tentatively, D is TRBD2 (5 bases). This CDR3 has 15 amino acids. Looked up from germline, CDR1 is MDHEN and CDR2 is SYDVKM. Trimming removed 6 bases at V and 5 bases at J, with 18 bases between. In nucleotides, the CDR3 is TGTGCCAGCAGCCTAACACGAGGAGGAGTAGATACGCAGTATTTT. Residues: CASSLTRGGVDTQYF.

This rearrangement joins TRBV5-1 to TRBJ2-7, with 10 bases matching TRBD1. The CDR3 has 15 residues. CDR1 is SGHRS, CDR2 YFSETQ, per germline. Losses at the gene ends were 3 bases for V and 2 bases for J; bases not matched to a gene: 5. CDR3 DNA sequence: TGCGCCAGCAGCTCGGGCGGGACAGGGGCCTACGAGCAGTACTTC. This encodes CASSSGGTGAYEQYF.

V and J are TRBV28 and TRBJ2-7; the D is unclear. Germline V gene data show CDR1 as MDHEN and CDR2 as SYDVKM. This CDR3 spans 13 amino acids. The ends were cut back, 1 base at V and 4 bases at J, with 8 bases in the middle. The CDR3 is CASSLFGQYEQYF. CDR3 in DNA: TGTGCCAGCAGTTTATTCGGCCAGTACGAGCAGTACTTC.

Points on this clone: A much larger clonotype is one base distant, so this may be a read error. This chain uses TRBV11-2 with TRBJ2-5, with D tentatively TRBD1 (5 bases). The CDR3 is 13 amino acids. V lost 2 bases to trimming and J lost 2 bases, with 6 bases between them. The germline CDR1 and CDR2 sequences are SGHAT and FQNNGV. The CDR3 loop reads CASSLNRQETQYF. In DNA, the CDR3 is TGTGCCAGCAGCTTAAACAGGCAAGAGACCCAGTACTTC.

This clone occurred a few times. The V gene is TRBV30, the J gene TRBJ2-7; 10 bases are shared with TRBD2. The germline V gene has CDR1 GTSNPN and CDR2 SVGIG (reference sequence). The CDR3 consists of 13 residues. V gave up 8 bases and J gave up 3 bases; unmatched junction bases: 7. In DNA, the CDR3 is TGTGCCGGGGGAAGACTAGCGGGCTACGAGCAGTACTTC. Its translation is CAGGRLAGYEQYF.

The chain is built from TRBV7-2 and TRBJ2-1; TRBD1 might be the D (5 bases). CDR1 SGHTA and CDR2 FQGNSA come from the germline V gene. This CDR3 is built from 14 residues. V dropped 1 base and J dropped 7 bases, with 11 bases sitting between them. CDR3 nucleotide sequence: TGTGCCAGCAGCTTAGGACCAGGGCTGAATGAGCAGTTCTTC. Translating gives CASSLGPGLNEQFF.

This clone has a single count. The rearrangement uses TRBV11-1 and TRBJ2-2, with D hard to call. Germline CDR1 reads SGHAT; CDR2 reads FQDESV (reference sequence). The CDR3 extends over 15 amino acids. Between the trimmed V and J ends, which lost 5 bases and 5 bases, there was a span of 15 bases. The CDR3: CASSLRPARTGELFF. The CDR3 DNA reads as TGTGCCAGCAGCCTCCGTCCAGCCCGTACCGGGGAGCTGTTTTTT.

The chain carries TRBV7-9 and TRBJ2-1, with D perhaps matching TRBD1 or TRBD2 (6 bases each). V lost 5 bases and J 5 bases, leaving 16 bases between the germline ends. Germline V gene sequence: CDR1 SEHNR, CDR2 FQNEAQ (reference sequence). The CDR3 consists of 15 residues. The CDR3, as DNA: TGTGCCAGCAGCCTTAGGGGGGCAGGGAACAATGAGCAGTTCTTC. It codes for CASSLRGAGNNEQFF.